The clone carrying this TCR beta chain has more than one count but fewer than ten. The sample belongs to a study of early T cells in non-severe SARS-CoV-2 infection. Study overall: Alpha and beta chains were unpaired, from unsorted whole-blood bulk RNA.

The germline V and J ends were trimmed by 2 bases and 15 bases, with 21 bases remaining between them. Per the germline V gene, CDR1 is SGHRS and CDR2 is YFSETQ. The CDR3 is made up of 14 amino acids. TCRdb analysed the 5' RACE reads with MiXCR anew, one entry per CDR3 protein. The repertoire holds about 76,000 distinct CDR3 sequences, over 9.5% seen once, with about 3.4% in the top ten. This sequence joins TRBV5-1 and TRBJ2-1, with D maybe TRBD2 (7 bases). The clonotype originates from an adult who was a healthcare worker with PCR-confirmed SARS-CoV-2 infection or an uninfected control (not recorded which). Sequencing input: whole blood. The CDR3 is CASSFAGDILYGFF. For the CDR3, the DNA is TGCGCCAGCAGCTTTGCGGGGGACATCCTGTACGGGTTCTTC.